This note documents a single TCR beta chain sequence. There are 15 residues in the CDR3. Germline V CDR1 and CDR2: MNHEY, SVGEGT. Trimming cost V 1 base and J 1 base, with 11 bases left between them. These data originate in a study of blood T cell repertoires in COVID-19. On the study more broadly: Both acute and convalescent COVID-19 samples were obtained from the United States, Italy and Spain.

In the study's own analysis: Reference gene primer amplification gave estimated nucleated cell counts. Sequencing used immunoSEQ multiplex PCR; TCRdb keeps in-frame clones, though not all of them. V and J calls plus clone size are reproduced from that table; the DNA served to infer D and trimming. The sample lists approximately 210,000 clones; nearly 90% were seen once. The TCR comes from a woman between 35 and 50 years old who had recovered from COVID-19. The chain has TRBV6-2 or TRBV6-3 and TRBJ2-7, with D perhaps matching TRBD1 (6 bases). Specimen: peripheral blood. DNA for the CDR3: TGTGCCAGCAGTTACTTAGGACAGTTATCCTACGAGCAGTACTTC. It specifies CASSYLGQLSYEQYF.